The 25 T cell receptor beta chains listed next were all sequenced from one sample in a study of beta chain features in type 1 diabetes. The sequenced template was cDNA made from the entire isolated RNA. The repertoire was sequenced with immunoSEQ multiplex PCR; TCRdb's copy has only in-frame clones and lacks some. The top ten clones hold 0.6% of a sample with some 350,000 clones, around 10% of them seen once. Their recognized antigens are unknown. Findings and caveats of the study: In every one of the four CD4+ subsets, TCRB CDR3s were moderately but significantly shorter in Type 1 diabetes patients.

Sequencing was performed on central memory CD4+ T cells from blood. The source of these receptors is a man in his thirties or forties with type 1 diabetes.

The chain links TRBV18 to TRBJ1-5; the D is unclear. This CDR3 spans 13 amino acids. Germline lookup yields CDR1 KGHSH and CDR2 LQKENI. The V end lost 2 bases, the J end lost 5 bases, and 7 bases lay between the germline ends. CDR3 protein: CASSPTIDQPQHF. The CDR3 region has the DNA TGTGCCAGCTCACCAACAATTGATCAGCCCCAGCATTTT.

This clone has only a few counts. CDR3 loop: CASSATGVGELFF. The CDR3 bases are TGTGCCAGTAGTGCTACAGGGGTCGGGGAGCTGTTTTTT. The J gene is TRBJ2-2, the V gene TRBV19; 7 positions match TRBD1. V lost 5 bases and J lost 7; bases outside the gene matches: 4. The CDR3 consists of 13 residues. The germline CDR1 and CDR2 sequences are LNHDA and SQIVND (reference sequence).

This clone was seen a few times. The chain carries TRBV28 and TRBJ2-7; TRBD1 or TRBD2 may be the D gene (5 bases each). This CDR3 is built from 14 residues. V gave up 5 bases and J gave up 2 bases, with 13 bases separating them. Germline values: CDR1 MDHEN, CDR2 SYDVKM. CDR3: CASSPRGRTYEQYF. The CDR3 region has the DNA TGTGCCAGCAGTCCACGGGGCCGAACCTACGAGCAGTACTTC. Based on the CDR3 plus reference TRBV28 and TRBJ2-7, the full variable domain is DVKVTQSSRYLVKRTGEKVFLECVQDMDHENMFWYRQDPGLGLRLIYFSYDVKMKEKGDIPEGYSVSREKKERFSLILESASTNQTSMYLCASSPRGRTYEQYFGPGTRLTVT.

This clone was recorded at least ten times. The chain is built from TRBV29-1 and TRBJ1-1; D remains unclear. The CDR3 totals 11 residues. V was pared by 6 bases and J by 5 bases, with 10 bases between. Germline V gene lookup returns CDR1 SQVTM and CDR2 ANQGSEA. The CDR3 DNA reads as TGCAGCGTCGATTATGAGACTGAAGCTTTCTTT. Translated, it gives CSVDYETEAFF. The variable domain in full, completed from reference TRBV29-1 and TRBJ1-1, reads SAVISQKPSRDICQRGTSLTIQCQVDSQVTMMFWYRQQPGQSLTLIATANQGSEATYESGFVIDKFPISRPNLTFSTLTVSNMSPEDSSIYLCSVDYETEAFFGQGTRLTVV.

This clone turned up a few times. DNA for the CDR3: TGCAGTGGCCTGGGCAATGAGCAGTTCTTC. Amino acids: CSGLGNEQFF. This rearrangement joins TRBV20-1 to TRBJ2-1; D unresolved. With 7 bases removed from V and 6 bases from J, the gap between germline ends came to 7 bases. The CDR3 runs 10 residues. CDR1 is DFQATT, CDR2 SNEGSKA, per germline (reference sequence).

This chain connects TRBV4-3 to TRBJ2-1; D uncertain. Per the germline V gene, CDR1 is LGHNA and CDR2 is YSLEER. V shed 0 bases and J shed 6 bases, with 24 bases lying between them. The length of the CDR3 is 19 residues. CDR3 bases: TGCGCCAGCAGCCAAGATAGTCCCTCCTCCCGTGGTAGATCCAATGAGCAGTTCTTC. It codes for CASSQDSPSSRGRSNEQFF.

The chain uses TRBV11-2 and TRBJ2-7; the match to TRBD1 covers 9 bases. Germline-derived CDR1 and CDR2 are SGHAT and FQNNGV. The CDR3 is made up of 16 amino acids. V trimming: 5 bases; J trimming: 3 bases; junction bases outside the gene matches: 11. CDR3 in DNA: TGTGCCAGCAGCAAACCCTGGACAGGGGCAGTCTACGAGCAGTACTTC. Residues: CASSKPWTGAVYEQYF.

The rearrangement joins TRBV7-6 to TRBJ2-1, with D possibly matching TRBD1 (6 bases). Germline values: CDR1 SGHVS, CDR2 FNYEAQ. This CDR3 is 13 amino acids long. V was cut by 5 bases and J by 7 bases, with 12 bases left in between. The CDR3 region has the DNA TGTGCCAGCAGCCCTGGACAGCCGAATGAGCAGTTCTTC. Its translation is CASSPGQPNEQFF. Using reference TRBV7-6 and TRBJ2-1 for the parts outside the CDR3, the full variable domain is GAGVSQSPRYKVTKRGQDVALRCDPISGHVSLYWYRQALGQGPEFLTYFNYEAQQDKSGLPNDRFSAERPEGSISTLTIQRTEQRDSAMYRCASSPGQPNEQFFGPGTRLTVL.

This clone was picked up a small number of times. The sample has other DNA sequences that encode this CDR3 too. This chain joins TRBV7-9 and TRBJ1-5; the D gene is possibly TRBD1 (6 bases). The germline V gene encodes CDR1 SEHNR and CDR2 FQNEAQ (reference sequence). Trimming pared 5 bases from V and 6 bases from J, leaving 11 bases between. The CDR3 consists of 13 residues. The CDR3 loop reads CASSPQGGQPQHF. CDR3 sequence (DNA): TGTGCCAGCAGCCCACAGGGTGGTCAGCCCCAGCATTTT.

The chain joins TRBV2 to TRBJ1-1, with D hard to call. V shed 2 bases and J shed 1 base, with 5 bases lying between them. The V gene's germline CDR1 is SNHLY and CDR2 FYNNEI. The length of the CDR3 is 13 residues. CDR3: CASSELQNTEAFF. The CDR3 nucleotides are TGTGCCAGCAGTGAACTCCAGAACACTGAAGCTTTCTTT.

This chain uses TRBV5-6 with TRBJ2-6; D is undetermined. CDR1 and CDR2 (germline): SGHDT, YYEEEE. V shed 0 bases and J shed 2 bases, with 6 bases lying between them. The CDR3 loop spans 15 amino acids. The DNA for the CDR3 is TGTGCCAGCAGCTTGGGAATAACTGGGGCCAACGTCCTGACTTTC. Amino acids: CASSLGITGANVLTF.

This chain connects TRBV11-2 to TRBJ1-2, with D possibly being TRBD1 (5 bases). This CDR3 has 16 residues. Trimming removed 5 bases from V and 4 bases from J, with 20 bases in between. Germline CDR1 is SGHAT and CDR2 is FQNNGV. The CDR3 DNA reads TGTGCCAGCAGCCTACTCTCCAGGGTCCGTGGCTATGGCTACACCTTC. Amino acids: CASSLLSRVRGYGYTF. Variable domain in full (rest from reference TRBV11-2 and TRBJ1-2): EAGVAQSPRYKIIEKRQSVAFWCNPISGHATLYWYQQILGQGPKLLIQFQNNGVVDDSQLPKDRFSAERLKGVDSTLKIQPAKLEDSAVYLCASSLLSRVRGYGYTFGSGTRLTVV.

This clone was detected many times. The chain joins TRBV21-1 to TRBJ1-1; TRBD1 is taken as the D call from the table, unchecked against the DNA. TRBV21-1 is deemed a pseudogene. The CDR3 has 15 amino acids. The CDR3 DNA reads as TGTGCCAGCAGCAGACCAGGGGCCGAACAGACTGAAGCTTTCTTT. This encodes CASSRPGAEQTEAFF.

The chain combines TRBV4-2 with TRBJ2-7; either TRBD1 or TRBD2 may fit D (5 bases each). V was shortened by 1 base and J by 3 bases, with 16 bases between the two germline ends. Germline assignment: CDR1 LGHNA and CDR2 YNFKEQ. The CDR3 is 16 residues long. The CDR3 loop reads CASSQVILGGGYEQYF. The DNA for the CDR3 is TGTGCCAGCAGCCAAGTTATTCTCGGTGGGGGCTACGAGCAGTACTTC.

This clone was counted only a few times. The J gene is TRBJ2-5, the V gene TRBV28; 8 nucleotides match TRBD1. CDR1 and CDR2 (germline): MDHEN, SYDVKM. V lost 6 bases to trimming and J lost 3 bases; unmatched junction nucleotides: 9. The CDR3 spans 15 residues. This chain's CDR3 is CASRPPGTGKETQYF. In DNA form, the CDR3 reads TGTGCCAGCAGACCCCCGGGGACAGGCAAAGAGACCCAGTACTTC.

This clone was observed a few times. This chain connects TRBV28 to TRBJ2-2, with 7 bases matching TRBD1. Unmatched junction bases numbered 10, after V lost 6 bases and J lost 6 bases. The germline gives CDR1 MDHEN, CDR2 SYDVKM. The CDR3 length is 15 residues. The CDR3 nucleotides read TGTGCCAGCAGCCTAGAAGACAGGGTCTCCGGGGAGCTGTTTTTT. Amino acids: CASSLEDRVSGELFF.

The gene calls are TRBV11-2 and TRBJ2-2; the D is unclear. The germline CDR1 and CDR2 sequences are SGHAT and FQNNGV. This CDR3 has 13 amino acids. The ends were cut back, 5 bases at V and 6 bases at J, with 10 bases in the middle. In DNA, the CDR3 is TGTGCCAGCAGCCCTCAAAGGGCCGGGGAGCTGTTTTTT. Residues: CASSPQRAGELFF.

The V call is TRBV28, the J call TRBJ2-7; no definite D call. Trimming pared 2 bases from V and 0 bases from J, leaving 11 bases between. Germline loops: CDR1 MDHEN, CDR2 SYDVKM. The CDR3 covers 15 residues. The CDR3 is CASSLSLRTSYEQYF. The DNA of the CDR3 is TGTGCCAGCAGTTTAAGTTTAAGGACCTCCTACGAGCAGTACTTC.

This rearrangement joins TRBV11-1 to TRBJ1-1; 8 nucleotides agree with TRBD1. J gave up 8 bases and V 8 bases, and 4 bases lay outside the gene matches. The CDR3 covers 11 residues. The germline gives CDR1 SGHAT, CDR2 FQDESV (reference sequence). The CDR3 DNA reads TGTGCCAGCGGACGGGACAGGGAAGCTTTCTTT. It specifies CASGRDREAFF.

On this clone: This is likely an artifact of a read error, given a far larger clone one base away. CDR3 nucleotide sequence: TGTGCCAGCAGCGAACAAGAGACCCAGTACTTC. As protein: CASSEQETQYF. V usage is TRBV7-8 and J usage is TRBJ2-5; D call uncertain. Per germline, CDR1 SGHVS and CDR2 FQNEAQ. Deletions cut 5 bases from V and 2 bases from J, with 3 bases between. The CDR3 runs 11 residues. Supplemented by reference TRBV7-8 and TRBJ2-5, the full variable domain reads GAGVSQSPRYKVAKRGQDVALRCDPISGHVSLFWYQQALGQGPEFLTYFQNEAQLDKSGLPSDRFFAERPEGSVSTLKIQRTQQEDSAVYLCASSEQETQYFGPGTRLLVL.

This clone showed up many times. The V call is TRBV11-2, the J call TRBJ2-2; the D is unclear. Per germline, CDR1 SGHAT and CDR2 FQNNGV. This CDR3 has 16 amino acids. Trimming cost V 2 bases and J 1 base, with 11 bases left between them. The chain's CDR3 is CASSLHREVNTGELFF. The CDR3 DNA reads TGTGCCAGCAGCTTACACCGAGAAGTGAACACCGGGGAGCTGTTTTTT.

This clone was recorded a few times. The chain recombines TRBV7-2 with TRBJ2-2; 9 bases agree with TRBD2. This CDR3 has 17 amino acids. Looked up from germline, CDR1 is SGHTA and CDR2 is FQGNSA. The ends lost 3 bases at V and 4 bases at J; junction bases unmatched: 9. The CDR3 DNA reads as TGTGCCAGCAGCTTCCCCAAAGGCGGGAGGGTCACCGGGGAGCTGTTTTTT. Residues: CASSFPKGGRVTGELFF.

A few counts support this clone. This chain links TRBV5-6 with TRBJ2-3, with D maybe TRBD2 (5 bases). The CDR3 is 16 amino acids. Germline V gene sequence: CDR1 SGHDT, CDR2 YYEEEE. Trimming took 1 base from V and 1 from J, leaving 13 bases between them. The CDR3: CASSLRTGWGTDTQYF. As DNA, the CDR3 is TGTGCCAGCAGCTTGCGAACGGGATGGGGCACAGATACGCAGTATTTT.

The V gene is TRBV11-1, the J gene TRBJ2-3; no clear D. The V gene lost 5 bases and the J gene lost 2 bases, with 5 bases spanning the gap. The CDR3 length is 12 residues. The germline CDR1 and CDR2 sequences are SGHAT and FQDESV (reference sequence). The CDR3 protein is CASSPTTDTQYF. CDR3 DNA: TGTGCCAGCAGCCCAACCACAGATACGCAGTATTTT.

The CDR3 protein is CAWGSDPYRGRTEAFF. CDR3 nucleotides: TGTGCCTGGGGGTCCGATCCATACAGGGGGCGGACTGAAGCTTTCTTT. The V and J genes are TRBV30 and TRBJ1-1, with 9 bases identical to TRBD1. The trim removed 5 bases at V and 5 bases at J, leaving 15 bases unmatched. The germline gives CDR1 GTSNPN, CDR2 SVGIG (reference sequence). This CDR3 spans 16 amino acids.